The source of this T cell receptor (beta chain) is a study of TIL therapy for anti-PD-1-resistant metastatic lung cancer. At the level of the study: Tumors had a median PD-L1 proportion score of about 6.6%. Study conclusions and caveats: The baseline peripheral repertoire was partially replaced by infused TIL clonotypes that later decayed.

The libraries were made with immunoSEQ v3. Sequencing used immunoSEQ multiplex PCR; TCRdb keeps in-frame clones, though not all of them. Of 54,000 or so clones in the sample, 87% were seen once. About this clone itself: What it binds is not known.

Trimming stripped 0 bases from V and 8 bases from J, with 17 bases between. The germline gives CDR1 MNHNY, CDR2 SVGAGI (reference sequence). The CDR3 covers 16 residues. Time point specified: pre-treatment sample, taken before nivolumab and TIL therapy. This specimen was blood, taken at baseline. This chain connects TRBV6-6 to TRBJ2-1; tentatively, D is TRBD2 (6 bases). This clonotype was sampled from a person aged 25-79 years with non-small cell lung cancer. The DNA of the CDR3 is TGTGCCAGCAGTTACTCGACAGCGGGTCCTCCGGATGAGCAGTTCTTC. It encodes CASSYSTAGPPDEQFF.